This is a list of T cell receptor beta chains from one sample in a study of T cell changes during pregnancy in multiple sclerosis. Sequencing used immunoSEQ multiplex PCR; TCRdb keeps in-frame clones, though not all of them. This table has approximately 73,000 clones, approximately 92% appearing once. The sample was CD4+ T cells from peripheral blood mononuclear cells, taken before pregnancy. The receptor set was obtained from a female donor with multiple sclerosis, enrolled in a pregnancy study. Both conserved end residues are part of each CDR3. The D gene is left open where the match is weak. Only part of the rows carry a size: once, few, many, or a class if the clone is expanded.

- | TRBJ1-5 | TRBV5-5 | 13 | - | TGTGCCAGCAGCTTGTCGGGGGATCAGCCCCAGCATTTT | CASSLSGDQPQHF
- | TRBJ2-1 | TRBV19 | 16 | - | TGTGCCAGTAGTATAGATCACACTAGCTCCTACAATGAGCAGTTCTTC | CASSIDHTSSYNEQFF
- | TRBJ2-5 | TRBV2 | 11 | - | TGTGCCAGCACCGAGGAGGAGACCCAGTACTTC | CASTEEETQYF
- | TRBJ1-2 | TRBV10-3 | 13 | - | TGTGCCATCAGTGATGAAATCTCGAGGGGCTACACCTTC | CAISDEISRGYTF
TRBD1 | TRBJ1-1 | TRBV6-1 | 14 | - | TGTGCCAGCAGCCAGGACAGGGGGCACACTGAAGCTTTCTTT | CASSQDRGHTEAFF
- | TRBJ2-7 | TRBV7-7 | 13 | - | TGTGCCAGCAGCTTATCTAACTCCTACGAGCAGTACTTC | CASSLSNSYEQYF
TRBD2 | TRBJ2-1 | TRBV7-3 | 15 | - | TGTGCCAGCAGCCCTTTTAGCGGGAGTTATAATGAGCAGTTCTTC | CASSPFSGSYNEQFF
TRBD2 | TRBJ2-1 | TRBV6-4 | 18 | - | TGTGCCAGCAGTGACCCCACGGGACTAGCGGAGATCTACAATGAGCAGTTCTTC | CASSDPTGLAEIYNEQFF
- | TRBJ2-2 | TRBV10-2 | 14 | - | TGCGCCAGCAGTGAGACAGGGTACACCGGGGAGCTGTTTTTT | CASSETGYTGELFF
TRBD1 | TRBJ1-1 | TRBV6-6 | 15 | - | TGTGCCAGCAGTTACCGGACAGGGAGGGACACTGAAGCTTTCTTT | CASSYRTGRDTEAFF
- | TRBJ1-3 | TRBV7-2 | 16 | - | TGTGCCAGCAGCTTACGCGGGGCGACGGAAGGAAACACCATATATTTT | CASSLRGATEGNTIYF
- | TRBJ1-1 | TRBV9 | 15 | - | TGTGCCAGCAGCGTAGTACCGGGATTGAACACTGAAGCTTTCTTT | CASSVVPGLNTEAFF
- | TRBJ1-1 | TRBV15 | 12 | - | TGTGCCACCACGGAGGGGAACACTGAAGCTTTCTTT | CATTEGNTEAFF
- | TRBJ2-5 | TRBV28 | 14 | - | TGTGCCAGCAGTTTACAAGCGGTCCGGGAGACCCAGTACTTC | CASSLQAVRETQYF
- | TRBJ1-1 | TRBV18 | 17 | - | TGTGCCAGCTCACCCCCAAAGGTTTTAGGGGCCGTCCCTGAAGCTTTCTTT | CASSPPKVLGAVPEAFF
TRBD1 | TRBJ1-4 | TRBV2 | 14 | - | TGTGCCAGCGGGAAACAGGGGGGGAATGAAAAACTGTTTTTT | CASGKQGGNEKLFF
- | TRBJ2-1 | TRBV18 | 16 | - | TGTGCCAGCTCACCACAGAACAAGATTTCCTACAATGAGCAGTTCTTC | CASSPQNKISYNEQFF
- | TRBJ1-1 | TRBV19 | 14 | - | TGTGCCAGTAGTATAGGTGGCCGATACACTGAAGCTTTCTTT | CASSIGGRYTEAFF
TRBD1 | TRBJ2-7 | TRBV27 | 15 | - | TGTGCCAGCAGTTTATGGGCGACAGGGGCTAGCGAGCAGTACTTC | CASSLWATGASEQYF
- | TRBJ1-3 | TRBV6-5 | 14 | once | TGTGCCAGCAGTTACAGGAGCTCTGGAAACACCATATATTTT | CASSYRSSGNTIYF
TRBD1 | TRBJ1-5 | TRBV6-1 | 13 | - | TGTGCCACGCGCGGACAGGGAGGACAGCCCCAGCATTTT | CATRGQGGQPQHF
- | TRBJ1-1 | TRBV2 | 15 | - | TGTGCCAGCAGTCCTGGGCCTCCGGGGAGAACTGAAGCTTTCTTT | CASSPGPPGRTEAFF
- | TRBJ2-7 | TRBV6-1 | 16 | - | TGTGCCAGCAGTGAAGCAAGAGGGGGGGTAGGGTACGAGCAGTACTTC | CASSEARGGVGYEQYF
- | TRBJ2-3 | TRBV18 | 16 | - | TGTGCCAGCTCACCCGATATGGCAGGGGGCACAGATACGCAGTATTTT | CASSPDMAGGTDTQYF
TRBD2 | TRBJ2-5 | TRBV7-2 | 14 | once | TGTGCCAGCAGCCCGGGACTAGCGGAAGAGACCCAGTACTTC | CASSPGLAEETQYF
- | TRBJ1-2 | TRBV30 | 13 | - | TGTGCCTGGAGTGGGGGTCAGGGCCAAGGCTACACCTTC | CAWSGGQGQGYTF
TRBD2 | TRBJ2-7 | TRBV5-4 | 13 | - | TGTGCCAGCAGTGTAGCGGGGCGATACGAGCAGTACTTC | CASSVAGRYEQYF
- | TRBJ2-5 | TRBV7-6 | 15 | - | TGTGCCAGCAGCATTGCCACTAGCTACTTCGAGACCCAGTACTTC | CASSIATSYFETQYF
TRBD1 | TRBJ1-4 | TRBV5-4 | 16 | - | TGTGCCAGCAGCCCGACCCGGGACAGGGGGTATGAAAAACTGTTTTTT | CASSPTRDRGYEKLFF
- | TRBJ1-2 | TRBV18 | 13 | once | TGTGCCAGCTCACCACCGAGTCCCGATGGCTACACCTTC | CASSPPSPDGYTF
- | TRBJ2-1 | TRBV6-1 | 15 | - | TGTGCCAGCAGTGAAGTGGCAAACTCCTACAATGAGCAGTTCTTC | CASSEVANSYNEQFF
- | TRBJ1-2 | TRBV5-6 | 14 | - | TGTGCCAGCAGCTGGGCGGACAGAAACTATGGCTACACCTTC | CASSWADRNYGYTF
TRBD1 | TRBJ2-3 | TRBV2 | 16 | - | TGTGCCAGCAGTTCTCAGACAGGGAGAGTAACAGATACGCAGTATTTT | CASSSQTGRVTDTQYF
- | TRBJ1-1 | TRBV5-1 | 13 | - | TGCGCCAGCAGCATCCGACAGACAACAGGAGCTTTCTTT | CASSIRQTTGAFF
TRBD1 | TRBJ1-2 | TRBV28 | 16 | - | TGTGCCAGCAGTTCTTCATCCGGGACAGGGCCATATGGCTACACCTTC | CASSSSSGTGPYGYTF
TRBD2 | TRBJ2-2 | TRBV19 | 16 | - | TGTGCCAGTAGTATGGAAGCGGGAGGTTTCACCGGGGAGCTGTTTTTT | CASSMEAGGFTGELFF